One and the same sample provided the 5 T cell receptor beta chains below, sequenced in a study of T cell changes during pregnancy in multiple sclerosis. Some clones are missing from TCRdb's copy, which holds only in-frame ones; the method was immunoSEQ multiplex PCR. This table holds under 40,000 clones, 80% to 95% found once. Sequencing used CD4+ T cells from peripheral blood mononuclear cells, obtained in the third trimester of pregnancy. Source of these receptors: a female donor in good health, enrolled as a control in a pregnancy study.

The CDR3 DNA reads as TGTGCCAGCAGCGTAGGGGCGGGGGGGAATGAGCAGTTCTTC. As protein: CASSVGAGGNEQFF. The rearrangement joins TRBV9 to TRBJ2-1, with 9 positions matching TRBD2. The J segment lost 7 bases and the V segment lost 0 bases, leaving 2 bases of the junction unmatched. The CDR3 runs to 14 residues. Germline CDR1 and CDR2: SGDLS and YYNGEE.

The CDR3 sequence is CAWSLPRPGNSPLHF. CDR3 DNA sequence: TGTGCCTGGAGTCTTCCACGACCGGGAAATTCACCCCTCCACTTT. This chain links TRBV30 with TRBJ1-6; D gene unclear. Germline CDR1 GTSNPN, CDR2 SVGIG (reference sequence). The V gene lost 2 bases and the J gene lost 7 bases, with 15 bases spanning the gap. This CDR3 spans 15 amino acids. Using reference TRBV30 and TRBJ1-6 for the parts outside the CDR3, the full variable domain is SQTIHQWPATLVQPVGSPLSLECTVEGTSNPNLYWYRQAAGRGLQLLFYSVGIGQISSEVPQNLSASRPQDRQFILSSKKLLLSDSGFYLCAWSLPRPGNSPLHFGNGTRLTVT.

The rearrangement joins TRBV2 to TRBJ1-2; no reliable D call. The length of the CDR3 is 14 residues. Germline V gene sequence: CDR1 SNHLY, CDR2 FYNNEI. The V gene lost 3 bases and the J gene lost 4 bases, with 12 bases spanning the gap. CDR3 sequence reads: CASSERAETYGYTF. CDR3 in DNA: TGTGCCAGCAGTGAGAGGGCAGAGACCTATGGCTACACCTTC.

The rearrangement joins TRBV5-4 to TRBJ1-4, with TRBD1 matching 11 bases. Germline lookup yields CDR1 SGHNT and CDR2 YYREEE (reference sequence). After removal of 0 bases from V and 7 bases from J, the junction contained 2 bases not matched to a gene. This CDR3 has 15 amino acids. CDR3 bases: TGTGCCAGCAGCTTGGGGGGGACAGGGGGTGAAAAACTGTTTTTT. This gives the protein CASSLGGTGGEKLFF.

Only a few counts were recorded for this clone. The chain couples TRBV7-9 to TRBJ1-2; 7 nucleotides align to TRBD1. The trim removed 5 bases at V and 3 bases at J, leaving 12 bases unmatched. CDR3 length: 16 amino acids. CDR1 is SEHNR, CDR2 FQNEAQ, per germline (reference sequence). The CDR3 sequence is CASSERQGSGYYGYTF. The CDR3 DNA reads as TGTGCCAGCAGCGAAAGACAGGGTTCGGGATACTATGGCTACACCTTC.